This TCR beta chain appears in the sequencing data of a study of T cells expressing NK-cell markers. Study summary: Sorted CD3+CD56-NKG2C+, CD3+CD56+NKG2C+ and CD3+CD56+NKG2C- T cells supplied the TCR beta repertoires.

Broader study findings: These clonotypes also led the CD3+CD56-NKG2C+ fraction in four donors.

TCRdb reprocessed the 5' RACE reads and reports one entry per CDR3 protein, with no DNA. The clone table shows over 250,000 distinct CDR3 sequences, with the ten largest holding more than 3.5%. Germline loops: CDR1 MNHNS, CDR2 SASEGT. The CDR3 runs to 14 residues. Note on this clonotype: Its target is unknown.

The receptor was isolated from a woman between 18 and 70 years old in good health. The chain couples TRBV6-1 to TRBJ1-1. Material for sequencing was blood T cells: a sorted CD56 or NKG2C T cell subset, CD4+ or CD8+ T cells, or bulk PBMC T cells (not recorded which). CDR3 sequence: CASSGRFMNTEAFF.